This T cell receptor beta chain was recovered during a study of blood T cells in healthy people across ages. Then a second PCR, running roughly 7 to 11 cycles, was carried out with a sample-barcoded 5' primer and a J-beta primer mix. TCRdb passed the 5' RACE reads through MiXCR, listing each CDR3 protein once. This sample has about 2 million distinct CDR3 sequences; just under 50% occur once, and the top ten carry less than 2.5%. The donors, aged roughly 6 to 90, were healthy Caucasians from Russia. General study results and limits: Age showed a roughly linear inverse relationship with TCR beta diversity per million T cells. Nothing was known about donor CMV status, and this possibly confounded expanded clonotype changes.

About this clonotype itself: Its antigen is unknown.

This TCR was sampled from a woman in her thirties or forties in good health. Sequences were obtained from blood.

Here the CDR3 DNA reads TGTGCCAGCAGTTGGTCAGGGAACTATGGCTACACCTTC. Its translation: CASSWSGNYGYTF. This chain links TRBV6-5 with TRBJ1-2; the D gene is possibly TRBD1 (5 bases). The germline CDR1 and CDR2 sequences are MNHEY and SVGAGI. The CDR3 length is 13 residues. V lost 4 bases and J 2 bases, leaving 8 bases between the germline ends.